This TCR beta chain appears in the sequencing data of a study of blood T cell repertoires in COVID-19. As for the study in general: Spain, Italy and the United States supplied samples that represented acute and convalescent COVID-19. T cells, B-cell-depleted T cells, or PBMCs provided the cDNA or gDNA that served as material.

Exposed volunteers were people who met a COVID-19 case within 2 weeks before study entry. The CDR3 totals 12 residues. Trimming removed 0 bases from V and 4 bases from J, with 4 bases in between. From germline, CDR1 is SGHTS and CDR2 YDEGEE. In the original analysis: Estimated nucleated cell counts came from reference gene primer amplification. TCRdb keeps only in-frame clones here, not all; method: immunoSEQ multiplex PCR. V, J and clone size are those of that table, while D and trimming were read from the DNA. The sample includes around 250,000 clones, about 87% of them seen just once. V is TRBV5-8 and J is TRBJ2-5; unclear D gene. This clonotype was sampled from a woman aged 40 to 55 who had been exposed to COVID-19. Sequencing was done on a sample of PBMCs or T cells enriched from blood (not recorded which). The CDR3 nucleotides are TGTGCCAGCAGCTTGGGTAGAGAGACCCAGTACTTC. Its protein product is CASSLGRETQYF.